This is a list of T cell receptor beta chains from one sample in a study of cytomegalovirus exposure and HLA in healthy donors. TCRdb keeps only in-frame clones here, not all; method: immunoSEQ multiplex PCR. The sample gives fewer than 100,000 clones, roughly 80% of which show up once; 1.5% to 2.5% is in the top ten. Input material: PBMCs. These receptors all stem from a man aged 40-55 years in good health and CMV-seronegative. Each CDR3 is given with its conserved first and last residue. D genes are given only for firm matches. The listing skips clone size in some rows; elsewhere it reads once, few, many or a size class.

size	V	D	J	DNA	CDR3
once	TRBV25-1	TRBD1	TRBJ1-6	TGTGCCAGCAGTGAACGGGACAGGGATAATTCACCCCTCCACTTT	CASSERDRDNSPLHF
NA	TRBV5-6	NA	TRBJ2-7	TGTGCCAGCAGCTCCCTTTCCTACGAGCAGTACTTC	CASSSLSYEQYF
once	TRBV2	NA	TRBJ1-2	TGTGCCAGCAGTGAGAGGTCAGGGCGTGGCTACACCTTC	CASSERSGRGYTF
NA	TRBV5-4	NA	TRBJ1-2	TGTGCCAGCAGGAAGGACAGCTTCTATGGCTACACCTTC	CASRKDSFYGYTF
NA	TRBV5-1	TRBD1	TRBJ1-3	TGCGCCAGCAGCTTTGACAGGGAAGGAAACACCATATATTTT	CASSFDREGNTIYF
NA	TRBV6-5	NA	TRBJ2-7	TGTGCCAGCAGTTTACGTTTCGGTACCGGGGCCTACGAGCAGTACTTC	CASSLRFGTGAYEQYF
NA	TRBV7-2	NA	TRBJ2-1	TGTGCCAGCAGCTTAGCGCTCGGGGTTGGGTACAATGAGCAGTTCTTC	CASSLALGVGYNEQFF
few	TRBV27	NA	TRBJ2-7	TGTGCGGCGGGTGTCACCTACGAGCAGTACTTC	CAAGVTYEQYF
NA	TRBV4-2	TRBD2	TRBJ2-3	TGTGCCAGCAGCCAAGATGGGCGGGGGGTCACAGATACGCAGTATTTT	CASSQDGRGVTDTQYF
NA	TRBV10-2	TRBD1	TRBJ1-6	TGCGCCAGCGGTTCTGGGACAGCCGCAAATTCACCCCTCCACTTT	CASGSGTAANSPLHF
NA	TRBV6-5	TRBD2	TRBJ2-7	TGTGCCAGCCAGGCCGGGACTAGCGGGTACGAGCAGTACTTC	CASQAGTSGYEQYF
few	TRBV28	NA	TRBJ2-2	TGTGCCAGCAGTTTAGTGGGGGCGCTTAACACCGGGGAGCTGTTTTTT	CASSLVGALNTGELFF
NA	TRBV7-9	NA	TRBJ2-2	TGTGCCAGCAGTCCACCTTCGCGGGACAGAAACACCGGGGAGCTGTTTTTT	CASSPPSRDRNTGELFF
NA	TRBV19	NA	TRBJ2-5	TGTGCCAGTAGTATAGTCCCAGGCAGGGAGACCCAGTACTTC	CASSIVPGRETQYF
NA	TRBV5-3	NA	TRBJ1-1	TGTGCCAGAAGCCCTCTAGAACGACCCAGGGTGAACACTGAAGCTTTCTTT	CARSPLERPRVNTEAFF
NA	TRBV6-6	NA	TRBJ1-4	TGTGCCAGCAGTGGGGCAGAAACAACTAATGAAAAACTGTTTTTT	CASSGAETTNEKLFF
NA	TRBV18	NA	TRBJ2-4	TGTGCCACCCAGAAAGAGACCGGGTCCGTCTCTACCAAAAACATTCAGTACTTC	CATQKETGSVSTKNIQYF
NA	TRBV7-2	TRBD2	TRBJ2-3	TGTGCCAGCAGCCGTCGACGGGCGGGAGTCAAAGATACGCAGTATTTT	CASSRRRAGVKDTQYF
NA	TRBV4-3	NA	TRBJ1-4	TGCGCCAGCAGCCAGATCGAGGAAGAAAAACTGTTTTTT	CASSQIEEEKLFF
NA	TRBV18	TRBD2	TRBJ2-3	TGTGCCAGCTCACCATCGCCCCGGGAGCGGGGGACAACAGATACGCAGTATTTT	CASSPSPRERGTTDTQYF
NA	TRBV28	TRBD2	TRBJ2-2	TGTGCCACCTCAGCGGGGGGCACCGGGGAGCTGTTTTTT	CATSAGGTGELFF
NA	TRBV19	NA	TRBJ2-1	TGTGCCAGTGACAACCCCGGCCGCATCTACAATGAGCAGTTCTTC	CASDNPGRIYNEQFF
NA	TRBV4-2	NA	TRBJ2-3	TGTGCCAGCAGCCAAGTCTACGGAGGAGGGGGGGCCACCACTAGCACAGATACGCAGTATTTT	CASSQVYGGGGATTSTDTQYF
NA	TRBV28	TRBD1	TRBJ1-6	TGTGCCAGCGGGACAGGGGGCTTTTACTATAATTCACCCCTCCACTTT	CASGTGGFYYNSPLHF
NA	TRBV12-5	NA	TRBJ2-7	TGTGCTAGTGGGCCGACAACACGCGAGCAGTACTTC	CASGPTTREQYF
once	TRBV2	NA	TRBJ1-5	TGTGCCAGCAATAGAGGCAATCAGCCCCAGCATTTT	CASNRGNQPQHF
once	TRBV19	NA	TRBJ1-1	TGTGCCAGTAGTCCTCGAGGGAGGGGGAACACTGAAGCTTTCTTT	CASSPRGRGNTEAFF
NA	TRBV7-9	TRBD1	TRBJ1-1	TGTGCCAGCAGCTTGGGGACAGCGAACACTGAAGCTTTCTTT	CASSLGTANTEAFF
NA	TRBV2	NA	TRBJ2-2	TGTGCCAGCAGCGACCCGGACCGGGGGACCACCGGGGAGCTGTTTTTT	CASSDPDRGTTGELFF
NA	TRBV5-1	NA	TRBJ1-1	TGCGCCAGCAGGGTCCATCCGACAGGCGCCACTGAAGCTTTCTTT	CASRVHPTGATEAFF
NA	TRBV7-9	TRBD1	TRBJ2-7	TGTGCCAGCAGCTTAACGAACGGGACAGGGACCTACGAGCAGTACTTC	CASSLTNGTGTYEQYF
once	TRBV6-4	TRBD1	TRBJ1-6	TGTGCCAAGTCGACAGGGCTGCTCCCAAATTCACCCCTCCACTTT	CAKSTGLLPNSPLHF
NA	TRBV15	TRBD2	TRBJ2-3	TGTGCCACCAGCAGAGCGCTAGCGGGAGGGCCGGTAGATACGCAGTATTTT	CATSRALAGGPVDTQYF
once	TRBV19	TRBD1	TRBJ2-1	TGTGCCAGTAGGATCCAGGGGGCACAGCAGTTCTTC	CASRIQGAQQFF
NA	TRBV19	NA	TRBJ1-3	TGTGCCAGTAGTATTAAAAAACAGTCACCTGGAAACACCATATATTTT	CASSIKKQSPGNTIYF
NA	TRBV11-2	NA	TRBJ2-3	TGTGCCAGCAAGGGAGGGGGTACGCAGTATTTT	CASKGGGTQYF
NA	TRBV7-2	TRBD1	TRBJ1-3	TGTGCCAGCAGCTTAAGGCCGACAGGGGGAAACACCATATATTTT	CASSLRPTGGNTIYF
NA	TRBV30	NA	TRBJ2-2	TGTGCCTGGAGTGGGGGACTGAACACCGGGGAGCTGTTTTTT	CAWSGGLNTGELFF
NA	TRBV9	NA	TRBJ2-1	TGTGCCAGCAGCTCGGGACTTTCAACGGGGCAGCTCTTC	CASSSGLSTGQLF
NA	TRBV28	TRBD1	TRBJ1-4	TGTGCCAGCAGACCGACAGGGGAGGGGAATGAAAAACTGTTTTTT	CASRPTGEGNEKLFF
NA	TRBV6-5	NA	TRBJ1-2	TGTGCCAGCAGTTACTCGTTGGGGGGGCGAGAAGGCTACACCTTC	CASSYSLGGREGYTF
NA	TRBV7-3	NA	TRBJ2-7	TGTGCCAGCAGCCCAACCTACGAGCAGTACTTC	CASSPTYEQYF
NA	TRBV9	TRBD2	TRBJ2-2	TGTGCCAGCAGCGGTAGCGGGAGGAACACCGGGGAGCTGTTTTTT	CASSGSGRNTGELFF
few	TRBV15	NA	TRBJ2-3	TGTGCCACCAGACAGGGCTTTAGCACAGATACGCAGTATTTT	CATRQGFSTDTQYF
NA	TRBV5-5	TRBD1	TRBJ2-5	TGTGCCAGCAGCTGGAAAGGGACAGAAGAGACCCAGTACTTC	CASSWKGTEETQYF
NA	TRBV28	NA	TRBJ2-7	TGTGCCAGCAGTGGGGGCTACTACGAGCAGTACTTC	CASSGGYYEQYF
NA	TRBV11-2	NA	TRBJ2-7	TGTGCCAGCAGCTTTCGGCAGGGCTTCTACGAGCAGTACTTC	CASSFRQGFYEQYF
NA	TRBV4-1	TRBD1	TRBJ2-2	TGCGCCAGCAGCCAAATTGGGACAGGGGGTGGTCCCGGGGAGCTGTTTTTT	CASSQIGTGGGPGELFF
NA	TRBV6-6	NA	TRBJ1-5	TGTGCCAGCAGACTAACGCCCTCGGCCGAAGCCCAGCATTTT	CASRLTPSAEAQHF
NA	TRBV5-5	NA	TRBJ2-5	TGTGCCAGCAGCGACAGCCGGACACTCCAAGAGACCCAGTACTTC	CASSDSRTLQETQYF
NA	TRBV7-9	NA	TRBJ1-1	TGTGCCAGCAGCTTAGGAGGGGAAGCTTTCTTT	CASSLGGEAFF